This passage covers 9 T cell receptor beta chains from one sample sequenced in a study of naive and memory T cell subsets. An equimolar mix of two oligonucleotides served as the beta constant-region primer for TRBC1 and TRBC2. Nested alpha and beta constant-region primers with the SP2 primer drove four PCR rounds on ligated cDNA. Each CDR3 protein is one row after TCRdb ran MiXCR on the UMI-ligation and nested PCR reads. The sample lists approximately 80,000 distinct CDR3 sequences; about 9.9% were seen once. Source material: naive CD8+ T cells from blood. These receptors all come from a human donor in good health.

This clonotype occurred a few times. The J gene is TRBJ2-7, the V gene TRBV10-2; perhaps TRBD2 as D (6 bases). Germline lookup yields CDR1 WSHSY and CDR2 SAAADI. V was clipped by 2 bases and J by 2 bases, with 25 bases between them. This CDR3 has 19 residues. The CDR3 is CASSELNPRMLREAYEQYF. The CDR3 bases are TGCGCCAGCAGTGAGCTTAACCCGCGAATGTTGCGGGAAGCCTACGAGCAGTACTTC.

This clonotype was found many times. The V call is TRBV27, the J call TRBJ2-7; TRBD2 agrees at 9 bases. CDR3 size: 16 residues. Per germline, CDR1 MNHEY and CDR2 SMNVEV (reference sequence). J was trimmed by 4 bases and V by 6 bases; bases with no gene match: 13. The CDR3 loop reads CASSRTGTSRKYEQYF. For the CDR3, the DNA is TGTGCCAGCAGCCGGACCGGGACTAGCAGAAAGTACGAGCAGTACTTC.

This sequence joins TRBV11-1 and TRBJ2-3; D might be TRBD2 (5 bases). CDR1 and CDR2 (germline): SGHAT, FQDESV (reference sequence). V shed 11 bases and J shed 0 bases, with 6 bases lying between them. The CDR3 is 11 amino acids. The CDR3 loop is CARESTDTQYF. The DNA for the CDR3 is TGTGCCCGGGAAAGCACAGATACGCAGTATTTT.

This clonotype was seen ten or more times. The chain links TRBV20-1 to TRBJ1-2, with a possible D match to TRBD1 (5 bases). The CDR3 runs 13 residues. Looked up from germline, CDR1 is DFQATT and CDR2 is SNEGSKA (reference sequence). V shed 3 bases and J shed 6 bases, with 14 bases lying between them. CDR3 protein: CSARGTEGNGYTF. For the CDR3, the DNA is TGCAGTGCTAGGGGGACCGAAGGTAATGGCTACACCTTC.

The sample holds many counts of this clonotype. The rearrangement uses TRBV27 and TRBJ2-3; D is unclear. CDR3 length equals 14 residues. The V end was cut by 2 bases, the J end by 0 bases, with 6 bases between. Germline CDR1 and CDR2: MNHEY and SMNVEV (reference sequence). CDR3 nucleotides: TGTGCCAGCAGTTTAGTCAGGAGCACAGATACGCAGTATTTT. Its protein is CASSLVRSTDTQYF.

The chain employs TRBV19 and TRBJ2-7; D tentatively fits TRBD1 or TRBD2 (5 bases each). The CDR3 totals 14 residues. V was shortened by 7 bases and J by 3 bases, with 16 bases between the two germline ends. Germline CDR1 and CDR2: LNHDA and SQIVND (reference sequence). The CDR3 sequence: CASKGREGNYEQYF. CDR3 coding DNA: TGTGCCAGTAAGGGACGGGAAGGTAACTACGAGCAGTACTTC.

This clonotype was observed a few times. The V and J genes are TRBV27 and TRBJ1-2; 7 nucleotides agree with TRBD1. The CDR3 loop spans 14 amino acids. Germline V lookup: CDR1 MNHEY, CDR2 SMNVEV (reference sequence). Trimming cost V 2 bases and J 7 bases; bases outside gene matches: 7. CDR3 region: CASSLDREGVGYTF. Written as DNA, the CDR3 is TGTGCCAGCAGTTTAGACAGGGAAGGAGTTGGCTACACCTTC.

Remarks on this clonotype: The CDR3 end shows no conserved phenylalanine or tryptophan, and so a read error is likely. The rearrangement uses TRBV27 and TRBJ2-1; TRBD2 agrees at 8 bases. The J segment lost 6 bases and the V segment lost 10 bases, leaving 8 bases of the junction unmatched. CDR1 MNHEY and CDR2 SMNVEV come from the germline V gene (reference sequence). CDR3 length equals 13 residues. The CDR3 spells CAISPLAGNEQFL. The CDR3 nucleotides read TGTGCCATCTCTCCGCTAGCGGGCAATGAGCAGTTCTTG.

This clonotype was recorded only once. This sequence joins TRBV7-9 and TRBJ2-1; 8 nucleotides align to TRBD1. Germline trimming cut 2 bases from V and 8 bases from J; bases unmatched to any gene: 11. The germline V gene has CDR1 SEHNR and CDR2 FQNEAQ (reference sequence). The CDR3 is 16 amino acids. The CDR3 sequence is CASSLKLGQGSDEQFF. CDR3 DNA sequence: TGTGCCAGCAGCTTAAAGTTAGGACAGGGTAGCGATGAGCAGTTCTTC.